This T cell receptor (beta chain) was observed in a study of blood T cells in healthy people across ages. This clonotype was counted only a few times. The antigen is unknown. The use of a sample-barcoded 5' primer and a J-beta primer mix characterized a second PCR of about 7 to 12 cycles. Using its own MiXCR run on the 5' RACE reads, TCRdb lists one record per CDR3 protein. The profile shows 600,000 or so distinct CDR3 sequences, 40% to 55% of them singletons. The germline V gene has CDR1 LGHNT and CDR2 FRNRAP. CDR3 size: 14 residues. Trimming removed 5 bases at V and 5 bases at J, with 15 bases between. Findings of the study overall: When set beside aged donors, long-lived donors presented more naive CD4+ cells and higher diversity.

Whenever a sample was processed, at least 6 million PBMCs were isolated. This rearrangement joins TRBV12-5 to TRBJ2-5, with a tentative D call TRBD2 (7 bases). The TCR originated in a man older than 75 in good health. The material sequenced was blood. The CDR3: CASGPRGGAETQYF. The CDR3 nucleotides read TGTGCTAGTGGTCCACGAGGGGGGGCCGAGACCCAGTACTTC.